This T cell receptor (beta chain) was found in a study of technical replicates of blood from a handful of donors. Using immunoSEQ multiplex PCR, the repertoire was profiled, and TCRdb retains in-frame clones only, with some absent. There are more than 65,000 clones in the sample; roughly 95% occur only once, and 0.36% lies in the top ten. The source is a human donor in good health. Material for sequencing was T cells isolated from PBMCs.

For the CDR3, the DNA is TGTGCCAGCAGCTCTAGACTAGCGGGTCACAATGAGCAGTTCTTC. This codes for CASSSRLAGHNEQFF. J is TRBJ2-1 and V is TRBV13; 10 bases match TRBD2. Germline values: CDR1 PRHDT, CDR2 FYEKMQ (reference sequence). This CDR3 has 15 amino acids. Germline trimming cut 4 bases from V and 5 bases from J; bases unmatched to any gene: 5.